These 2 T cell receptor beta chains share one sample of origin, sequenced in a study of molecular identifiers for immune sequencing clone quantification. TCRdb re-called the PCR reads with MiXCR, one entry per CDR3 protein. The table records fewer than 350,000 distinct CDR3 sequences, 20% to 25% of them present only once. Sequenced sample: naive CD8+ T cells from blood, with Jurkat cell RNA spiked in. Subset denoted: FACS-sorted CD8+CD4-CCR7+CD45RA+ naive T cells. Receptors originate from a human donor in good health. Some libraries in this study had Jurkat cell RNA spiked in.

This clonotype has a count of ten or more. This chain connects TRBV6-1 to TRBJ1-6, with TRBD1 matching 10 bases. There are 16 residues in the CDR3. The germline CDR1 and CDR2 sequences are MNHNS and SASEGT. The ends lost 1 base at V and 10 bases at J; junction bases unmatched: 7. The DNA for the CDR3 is TGTGCCAGCAGTGAAGAGCCTGGACAGGGGGAATCACCCCTCCACTTT. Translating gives CASSEEPGQGESPLHF.

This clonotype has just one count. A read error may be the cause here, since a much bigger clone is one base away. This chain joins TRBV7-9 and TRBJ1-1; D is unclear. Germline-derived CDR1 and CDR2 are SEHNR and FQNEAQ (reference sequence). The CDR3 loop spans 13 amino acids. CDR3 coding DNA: TGTGCCAGCGGCTTAGCGGTGTCAGAGTGGGCTTTCTTT. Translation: CASGLAVSEWAFF.